This TCR beta chain was recovered during a study of blood T cell repertoires in COVID-19. In the study overall: Acute and convalescent COVID-19 samples came from the United States, Italy and Spain. PBMCs, B-cell-depleted T cells, or T cells were the source of the cDNA or gDNA that made up the material.

Patients from Seattle were sampled longitudinally, starting during active infection. This CDR3 is 13 amino acids long. The V end was cut by 1 base, the J end by 1 base, with 4 bases between. CDR1 and CDR2 (germline): SNHLY, FYNNEI. This clone was seen only a few times. Authors' methods: From reference gene primer amplification, estimates of nucleated cell counts were derived. Sequencing used immunoSEQ multiplex PCR; TCRdb keeps in-frame clones, though not all of them. The V and J calls and the clone size are those of that table, but D and trimming were determined from the DNA. The profile shows just under 350,000 clones, more than 75% of them singletons.

The rearrangement links TRBV2 to TRBJ1-1; D not certain. This clonotype originated in a woman aged 50 to 65 with COVID-19, enrolled during active disease. The sample consisted of peripheral blood. The CDR3 DNA reads as TGTGCCAGCAGTGAAGTCCGGAACACTGAAGCTTTCTTT. The encoded protein is CASSEVRNTEAFF.